The 32 T cell receptor beta chains presented below share a single source sample, sequenced in a study of cytomegalovirus exposure and HLA in healthy donors. Data came from immunoSEQ multiplex PCR; TCRdb stores just in-frame clones and leaves some out. The profile covers about 120,000 clones, with around 87% appearing a single time and nearly 6.5% taken by the ten largest. The specimen sequenced was PBMCs. The receptors stem from a woman aged 18-30 years in good health and CMV-seropositive.

The chain combines TRBV10-3 with TRBJ1-1; D is possibly TRBD1 (5 bases). Per the germline V gene, CDR1 is ENHRY and CDR2 is SYGVKD. V shed 8 bases and J shed 1 base, with 11 bases lying between them. This CDR3 has 13 amino acids. In DNA, the CDR3 is TGTGCCATCCGAGGCGGGGGGAACACTGAAGCTTTCTTT. Translated, it gives CAIRGGGNTEAFF.

This clone has just a few counts. V gene TRBV5-6 combines with J gene TRBJ1-2; D not resolved. V dropped 4 bases and J dropped 0 bases, with 16 bases sitting between them. Germline CDR1 and CDR2: SGHDT and YYEEEE. This CDR3 has 16 residues. The CDR3 coding sequence is TGTGCCAGCAGCATCTCGGGAAGGACGACTAACTATGGCTACACCTTC. It codes for CASSISGRTTNYGYTF.

This clone came up a few times. V usage is TRBV6-5 and J usage is TRBJ1-6; D not resolved. Trimming shortened V by 2 bases and J by 9 bases, and 11 bases separated the two germline ends. CDR1 and CDR2 (germline): MNHEY, SVGAGI. The CDR3 sequence is 14 residues long. This chain's CDR3 is CASSYPQPGSPLHF. The DNA for the CDR3 is TGTGCCAGCAGTTACCCCCAGCCAGGTTCACCCCTCCACTTT.

This sequence joins TRBV27 and TRBJ2-7, with 7 bases identical to TRBD1. The CDR3 sequence is 13 residues long. Per the germline V gene, CDR1 is MNHEY and CDR2 is SMNVEV (reference sequence). The V and J ends lost 3 bases and 3 bases, in that order; junction bases with no gene match: 2. The CDR3 here is CASSFGTDYEQYF. In nucleotides, the CDR3 is TGTGCCAGCAGTTTCGGGACAGACTACGAGCAGTACTTC.

The chain has TRBV29-1 and TRBJ2-1; D may be TRBD2 (7 bases). This CDR3 has 16 residues. Looked up from germline, CDR1 is SQVTM and CDR2 is ANQGSEA. V dropped 0 bases and J dropped 7 bases, with 19 bases sitting between them. CDR3 sequence: CSVEERYGRGGNEQFF. CDR3 DNA: TGCAGCGTTGAAGAGAGATATGGGAGGGGGGGGAATGAGCAGTTCTTC.

This rearrangement joins TRBV7-3 to TRBJ2-1; TRBD2 matches 10 bases. V dropped 5 bases and J dropped 3; count of bases not matched to a gene: 4. CDR3 length equals 15 residues. Per germline, CDR1 SGHTA and CDR2 FQGTGA. Written as DNA, the CDR3 is TGTGCCAGCAGCCCCTGGACTAGCGGCTACAATGAGCAGTTCTTC. This gives the protein CASSPWTSGYNEQFF.

The rearrangement links TRBV4-2 to TRBJ2-7; D gene ambiguous. The germline V gene encodes CDR1 LGHNA and CDR2 YNFKEQ. This CDR3 is built from 13 residues. Trimming pared 0 bases from V and 6 bases from J, leaving 9 bases between. The CDR3 reads CASSQDRPGEQYF. The CDR3 coding sequence is TGTGCCAGCAGCCAAGATCGGCCAGGCGAGCAGTACTTC.

This clone came up a few times. This chain links TRBV11-1 with TRBJ2-7; TRBD1 aligns across 9 bases. With V trimmed by 0 bases and J by 2 bases, 2 bases remained unmatched. Germline CDR1 SGHAT, CDR2 FQDESV (reference sequence). The CDR3 is 15 residues long. The chain's CDR3 is CASSLAQGATYEQYF. Written as DNA, the CDR3 is TGTGCCAGCAGCTTAGCACAGGGGGCGACCTACGAGCAGTACTTC.

The chain employs TRBV7-6 and TRBJ2-5, with 10 bases that match TRBD1. This CDR3 has 16 amino acids. The V gene's germline CDR1 is SGHVS and CDR2 FNYEAQ. V gave up 2 bases and J gave up 5 bases; unmatched junction bases: 8. The CDR3 sequence: CASSLFGTGARETQYF. In DNA, the CDR3 is TGTGCCAGCAGCTTATTTGGGACAGGGGCACGGGAGACCCAGTACTTC.

This clone has a handful of counts. The V call is TRBV4-1, the J call TRBJ1-6, with TRBD1 identical over 8 bases. Germline V CDR1 and CDR2: MGHRA, YSYEKL. The CDR3 consists of 15 residues. The trim removed 6 bases at V and 13 bases at J, leaving 14 bases unmatched. CDR3 sequence (DNA): TGCGCCAGCAGTCTACTCGGACAGGGCCCAGTCCCCCTCCACTTT. Residues: CASSLLGQGPVPLHF.

The genes are TRBV9 and TRBJ2-7; 9 nucleotides line up with TRBD2. V was pared by 4 bases and J by 7 bases, with 12 bases of the junction left unmatched. This CDR3 spans 15 amino acids. CDR1 is SGDLS, CDR2 YYNGEE, per germline. This CDR3 is CASSTTSGRLVEQYF. As DNA, the CDR3 is TGTGCCAGCAGCACTACTAGCGGGCGACTGGTGGAGCAGTACTTC.

The chain employs TRBV2 and TRBJ2-2, with 8 bases identical to TRBD1. The germline V gene has CDR1 SNHLY and CDR2 FYNNEI. CDR3 length: 15 amino acids. After removal of 7 bases from V and 1 base from J, the junction contained 5 bases not matched to a gene. CDR3 loop: CASTTGQGNTGELFF. The DNA for the CDR3 is TGTGCCAGCACGACAGGACAGGGGAACACCGGGGAGCTGTTTTTT. Complete variable domain (other parts from reference TRBV2 and TRBJ2-2): EPEVTQTPSHQVTQMGQEVILRCVPISNHLYFYWYRQILGQKVEFLVSFYNNEISEKSEIFDDQFSVERPDGSNFTLKIRSTKLEDSAMYFCASTTGQGNTGELFFGEGSRLTVL.

DNA for the CDR3: TGTGCCAGCACCGGGACAGGTGGGGAAAAACTGTTTTTT. Its translation: CASTGTGGEKLFF. The gene calls are TRBV25-1 and TRBJ1-4; 8 bases line up with TRBD1. In germline, CDR1 is MGHDK, CDR2 SYGVNS. The CDR3 is made up of 13 amino acids. J lost 8 bases, V lost 7 bases, and 6 bases had no gene match.

The genes are TRBV7-3 and TRBJ1-5, with D possibly matching TRBD1 (6 bases). Trimming shortened V by 4 bases and J by 4 bases, and 8 bases separated the two germline ends. CDR3 size: 13 residues. Germline CDR1 SGHTA, CDR2 FQGTGA. As DNA, the CDR3 is TGTGCCAGCAGCTCGGACAGAAATCAGCCCCAGCATTTT. Protein sequence: CASSSDRNQPQHF.

The chain has TRBV12-5 and TRBJ2-3; 10 bases line up with TRBD1. The germline V gene encodes CDR1 LGHNT and CDR2 FRNRAP. V lost 3 bases to trimming and J lost 9 bases; unmatched junction nucleotides: 27. The CDR3 loop spans 21 amino acids. In nucleotides, the CDR3 is TGTGCTAGTGGTTTAGACCTAGACAGGGGGCGCGGATCGGGTGTTTACCAGACGCAGTATTTT. This codes for CASGLDLDRGRGSGVYQTQYF. Full variable domain (remainder filled in from reference TRBV12-5 and TRBJ2-3): DARVTQTPRHKVTEMGQEVTMRCQPILGHNTVFWYRQTMMQGLELLAYFRNRAPLDDSGMPKDRFSAEMPDATLATLKIQPSEPRDSAVYFCASGLDLDRGRGSGVYQTQYFGPGTRLTVL.

The genes are TRBV7-2 and TRBJ1-1; D uncertain. V was cut by 1 base and J by 1 base, with 10 bases left in between. The length of the CDR3 is 15 residues. Looked up from germline, CDR1 is SGHTA and CDR2 is FQGNSA. The CDR3 reads CASSLDPWANTEAFF. CDR3 nucleotides: TGTGCCAGCAGCTTAGATCCGTGGGCGAACACTGAAGCTTTCTTT.

The rearrangement uses TRBV29-1 and TRBJ1-5; the match to TRBD1 covers 8 bases. The V and J ends lost 4 bases and 6 bases, in that order; junction bases with no gene match: 5. Germline CDR1 and CDR2: SQVTM and ANQGSEA. The CDR3 consists of 13 residues. In DNA, the CDR3 is TGCAGCGTTGTGGACAGGGTTGGTCAGCCCCAGCATTTT. Encoded protein: CSVVDRVGQPQHF.

The chain employs TRBV7-3 and TRBJ1-2, with D uncertain. This CDR3 contains 13 residues. V was shortened by 2 bases and J by 5 bases, with 9 bases between the two germline ends. CDR1 is SGHTA and CDR2 is FQGTGA in the germline V gene. The CDR3 bases are TGTGCCAGCAGCTTAGATGGGAGATATGGCTACACCTTC. Its protein product is CASSLDGRYGYTF.

V is TRBV4-1 and J is TRBJ1-1, with D maybe TRBD1 (5 bases). The CDR3 is 16 amino acids. The V end lost 2 bases, the J end lost 0 bases, and 13 bases lay between the germline ends. Per the germline V gene, CDR1 is MGHRA and CDR2 is YSYEKL. CDR3 nucleotide sequence: TGCGCCAGCAGCCAAACGGGGGGTTCGCTGAACACTGAAGCTTTCTTT. It codes for CASSQTGGSLNTEAFF.

The V and J genes are TRBV10-3 and TRBJ2-7; 11 bases align to TRBD2. V shed 1 base and J 2 bases; nucleotides not matched to a gene: 10. This CDR3 region has 18 residues. Germline loops: CDR1 ENHRY, CDR2 SYGVKD. The CDR3 DNA is TGTGCCATCAGTGAGTTAGCGGGAGGGCCTCTAGGACCCTACGAGCAGTACTTC. Amino acids: CAISELAGGPLGPYEQYF.

The chain has TRBV28 and TRBJ2-1; D may be TRBD2 (6 bases). CDR3 length: 14 residues. Germline V CDR1 and CDR2: MDHEN, SYDVKM. The germline V and J ends were trimmed by 5 bases and 3 bases, with 11 bases remaining between them. CDR3 region: CASSTEDYYNEQFF. In nucleotides, the CDR3 is TGTGCCAGCAGTACCGAGGACTACTACAATGAGCAGTTCTTC. The variable domain in full, with the rest retrieved from reference TRBV28 and TRBJ2-1, is DVKVTQSSRYLVKRTGEKVFLECVQDMDHENMFWYRQDPGLGLRLIYFSYDVKMKEKGDIPEGYSVSREKKERFSLILESASTNQTSMYLCASSTEDYYNEQFFGPGTRLTVL.

The count of this clone is one. The chain links TRBV5-1 to TRBJ2-3; D is uncertain. Trimming stripped 4 bases from V and 2 bases from J, with 5 bases between. There are 12 residues in the CDR3. Germline V CDR1 and CDR2: SGHRS, YFSETQ. CDR3 nucleotides: TGCGCCAGCAGCCTAAACACAGATACGCAGTATTTT. It encodes CASSLNTDTQYF.

This clone has more than one count but fewer than ten. V and J are TRBV5-1 and TRBJ1-1; D is perhaps TRBD1 (6 bases). The germline V gene encodes CDR1 SGHRS and CDR2 YFSETQ. This CDR3 comprises 16 residues. Deletions cut 6 bases from V and 1 base from J, with 19 bases between. CDR3 in amino acids: CASNVERGGPNTEAFF. DNA of the CDR3: TGCGCCAGCAACGTTGAACGAGGGGGTCCGAACACTGAAGCTTTCTTT.

This chain uses TRBV19 with TRBJ1-6, with 10 bases lining up with TRBD1. V was pared by 5 bases and J by 2 bases, with 6 bases of the junction left unmatched. The CDR3 has 17 amino acids. The V gene's germline CDR1 is LNHDA and CDR2 SQIVND (reference sequence). The CDR3 sequence is CASSPRDRGPYNSPLHF. CDR3 in DNA: TGTGCCAGTAGTCCCCGGGACAGGGGACCCTATAATTCACCCCTCCACTTT.

The J gene is TRBJ1-4, the V gene TRBV10-3; 8 nucleotides agree with TRBD1. There are 14 residues in the CDR3. V trimming: 4 bases; J trimming: 5 bases; junction bases outside the gene matches: 3. Per germline, CDR1 ENHRY and CDR2 SYGVKD. CDR3 amino acids: CAISVDRGNEKLFF. For the CDR3, the DNA is TGTGCCATCAGTGTCGACAGGGGAAATGAAAAACTGTTTTTT.

V and J are TRBV6-5 and TRBJ2-7, with a possible D match to TRBD1 (6 bases). Trimming stripped 2 bases from V and 3 bases from J, with 17 bases between. Germline values: CDR1 MNHEY, CDR2 SVGAGI. The CDR3 runs to 16 residues. The CDR3 nucleotides are TGTGCCAGCAGTTACGGAGCGTTGGGACATAGCTACGAGCAGTACTTC. The encoded protein is CASSYGALGHSYEQYF.

A single count supports this clone. The chain recombines TRBV9 with TRBJ2-2; TRBD2 agrees at 7 bases. V was pared by 4 bases and J by 1 base, with 10 bases of the junction left unmatched. The length of the CDR3 is 17 residues. Per the germline V gene, CDR1 is SGDLS and CDR2 is YYNGEE. As DNA, the CDR3 is TGTGCCAGCAGCCCCCATTTGCGGGGGATGAACACCGGGGAGCTGTTTTTT. This translates into CASSPHLRGMNTGELFF. Full variable domain (remainder filled in from reference TRBV9 and TRBJ2-2): DSGVTQTPKHLITATGQRVTLRCSPRSGDLSVYWYQQSLDQGLQFLIQYYNGEERAKGNILERFSAQQFPDLHSELNLSSLELGDSALYFCASSPHLRGMNTGELFFGEGSRLTVL.

This chain connects TRBV9 to TRBJ1-2, with a possible D match to TRBD1 (5 bases). Germline V gene sequence: CDR1 SGDLS, CDR2 YYNGEE. With 1 base removed from V and 5 bases from J, the gap between germline ends came to 12 bases. CDR3 length: 14 amino acids. CDR3 amino acids: CASSVLEGRYGYTF. CDR3 in DNA: TGTGCCAGCAGCGTATTAGAGGGGAGGTATGGCTACACCTTC. The entire variable domain, with the rest obtained from reference TRBV9 and TRBJ1-2, is as follows: DSGVTQTPKHLITATGQRVTLRCSPRSGDLSVYWYQQSLDQGLQFLIQYYNGEERAKGNILERFSAQQFPDLHSELNLSSLELGDSALYFCASSVLEGRYGYTFGSGTRLTVV.

The V gene is TRBV15, the J gene TRBJ2-7, with 8 positions matching TRBD2. V shed 0 bases and J 0 bases; nucleotides not matched to a gene: 7. The CDR3 sequence is 17 residues long. Germline lookup yields CDR1 LNHNV and CDR2 YYDKDF (reference sequence). The CDR3 sequence: CATSRDHLAGGSYEQYF. CDR3 coding DNA: TGTGCCACCAGCAGAGATCATTTGGCGGGGGGCTCCTACGAGCAGTACTTC.

The chain joins TRBV2 to TRBJ1-3; the match to TRBD1 covers 7 bases. Unmatched junction bases numbered 4, after V lost 2 bases and J lost 0 bases. In germline, CDR1 is SNHLY, CDR2 FYNNEI. The CDR3 runs to 16 residues. CDR3 sequence: CASSEQGGISGNTIYF. CDR3 nucleotide sequence: TGTGCCAGCAGTGAACAGGGGGGCATCTCTGGAAACACCATATATTTT.

This clone was seen a few times. V gene TRBV2 combines with J gene TRBJ2-1; D remains ambiguous. V gave up 3 bases and J gave up 3 bases, with 6 bases separating them. The CDR3 totals 13 residues. Per the germline V gene, CDR1 is SNHLY and CDR2 is FYNNEI. The CDR3 sequence is CASSEANYNEQFF. The CDR3 DNA follows: TGTGCCAGCAGTGAGGCCAACTACAATGAGCAGTTCTTC.

V is TRBV4-1 and J is TRBJ1-2; 9 nucleotides agree with TRBD1. This CDR3 region has 14 residues. Per the germline V gene, CDR1 is MGHRA and CDR2 is YSYEKL. Unmatched junction bases numbered 6, after V lost 2 bases and J lost 8 bases. CDR3 amino acids: CASSQTTGGGGYTF. The CDR3 coding sequence is TGCGCCAGCAGCCAAACGACAGGGGGTGGGGGCTACACCTTC.